A single sample is the source of the 15 T cell receptor beta chains below, sequenced in a study of blood T cell repertoires in COVID-19. Clones were sequenced by immunoSEQ multiplex PCR, and TCRdb holds only the in-frame ones, with some missing. The sample carries 130,000 to 150,000 clones, roughly 90% recorded once. The sample was peripheral blood. Receptors originate from a human donor in a cohort sampled during active COVID-19.

The chain employs TRBV7-2 and TRBJ1-6; 9 nucleotides line up with TRBD1. After removal of 6 bases from V and 9 bases from J, the junction contained 9 bases not matched to a gene. CDR1 is SGHTA, CDR2 FQGNSA, per germline. The length of the CDR3 is 15 residues. CDR3 amino acids: CASSPRTGEFSPLHF. The CDR3 region has the DNA TGTGCCAGCAGTCCGCGGACAGGGGAATTTTCACCCCTCCACTTT.

The genes are TRBV4-1 and TRBJ2-3, with TRBD2 matching 8 bases. CDR1 MGHRA and CDR2 YSYEKL come from the germline V gene. V was clipped by 4 bases and J by 2 bases; unmatched bases: 5. CDR3 length equals 15 residues. The CDR3 sequence: CASSRLGLATDTQYF. CDR3 in DNA: TGCGCCAGCAGCCGCCTCGGACTAGCCACAGATACGCAGTATTTT.

The chain is built from TRBV5-1 and TRBJ1-3; D is unresolved. Per germline, CDR1 SGHRS and CDR2 YFSETQ. This CDR3 comprises 16 residues. V was trimmed by 0 bases and J by 0 bases, leaving 10 bases between them. The CDR3 sequence is CASSLEAANSGNTIYF. The CDR3 bases are TGCGCCAGCAGCTTGGAAGCGGCGAACTCTGGAAACACCATATATTTT.

The chain employs TRBV6-4 and TRBJ1-6, with 7 nucleotides matching TRBD1. The ends lost 8 bases at V and 6 bases at J; junction bases unmatched: 4. Germline loops: CDR1 MRHNA, CDR2 SNTAGT. CDR3 length: 13 amino acids. The CDR3 sequence is CASQGTANSPLHF. The CDR3 nucleotides read TGTGCCAGCCAGGGGACAGCTAATTCACCCCTCCACTTT.

This clone showed up just a few times. The gene calls are TRBV10-3 and TRBJ2-3; 8 bases match TRBD2. This CDR3 comprises 17 residues. The V segment lost 0 bases and the J segment 6 bases; nucleotides outside the gene matches: 11. The germline V gene has CDR1 ENHRY and CDR2 SYGVKD. CDR3 DNA sequence: TGTGCCATCAGTGAGTCGATCGCGGGGGGCCGTCGGGATACGCAGTATTTT. It specifies CAISESIAGGRRDTQYF.

The genes are TRBV19 and TRBJ1-5; perhaps TRBD1 as D (6 bases). The V end lost 5 bases, the J end lost 4 bases, and 9 bases lay between the germline ends. CDR3 size: 13 residues. Germline V gives CDR1 LNHDA, CDR2 SQIVND (reference sequence). The CDR3 DNA is TGTGCCAGTAGTGACAGGATAAATCAGCCCCAGCATTTT. Its protein product is CASSDRINQPQHF.

The chain recombines TRBV5-1 with TRBJ1-1, with 10 bases lining up with TRBD1. Trimming at V came to 0 bases and at J to 8 bases, leaving 1 base not matched to a gene. The CDR3 has 13 residues. The germline CDR1 and CDR2 sequences are SGHRS and YFSETQ. CDR3 amino acids: CASSLGGQGEAFF. CDR3 coding DNA: TGCGCCAGCAGCTTGGGGGGACAGGGGGAAGCTTTCTTT.

This chain uses TRBV3-1 (or the pseudogene TRBV3-2) with TRBJ1-5, with D perhaps matching TRBD1 (5 bases). Germline assignment: CDR1 LGHDT and CDR2 YNNKEL (reference sequence). Trimming shortened V by 5 bases and J by 3 bases, and 23 bases separated the two germline ends. The CDR3 has 18 amino acids. The CDR3 region is CASSSQIGAPGNNQPQHF. For the CDR3, the DNA is TGTGCCAGCAGCTCTCAGATAGGGGCGCCCGGAAACAATCAGCCCCAGCATTTT.

This CDR3 reads CASSQPDSRVDTQYF. The CDR3, as DNA: TGCGCCAGCAGCCAACCCGACTCCCGCGTGGATACGCAGTATTTT. This rearrangement joins TRBV4-1 to TRBJ2-3; no clear D. The germline CDR1 and CDR2 sequences are MGHRA and YSYEKL. The V end lost 2 bases, the J end lost 6 bases, and 15 bases lay between the germline ends. This CDR3 region has 15 residues.

This rearrangement joins TRBV7-3 to TRBJ2-1, with 16 bases identical to TRBD2. Germline V gene sequence: CDR1 SGHTA, CDR2 FQGTGA. CDR3 length: 15 amino acids. The V segment lost 3 bases and the J segment 7 bases; nucleotides outside the gene matches: 0. The CDR3 DNA reads TGTGCCAGCAGCTTGGGACTAGCGGGAGGGAATGAGCAGTTCTTC. It specifies CASSLGLAGGNEQFF.

The rearrangement joins TRBV7-9 to TRBJ2-1; TRBD2 agrees at 7 bases. The germline V gene encodes CDR1 SEHNR and CDR2 FQNEAQ (reference sequence). The V and J ends lost 4 bases and 4 bases, in that order; junction bases with no gene match: 7. The CDR3 runs 15 residues. The CDR3: CASSSGTISYNEQFF. DNA for the CDR3: TGTGCCAGCAGCTCCGGGACTATTTCATACAATGAGCAGTTCTTC. The whole variable domain, filled in from reference TRBV7-9 and TRBJ2-1, reads DTGVSQNPRHKITKRGQNVTFRCDPISEHNRLYWYRQTLGQGPEFLTYFQNEAQLEKSRLLSDRFSAERPKGSFSTLEIQRTEQGDSAMYLCASSSGTISYNEQFFGPGTRLTVL.

This rearrangement joins TRBV7-2 to TRBJ1-2; 8 positions agree with TRBD1. The CDR3 totals 15 residues. Germline V gene lookup returns CDR1 SGHTA and CDR2 FQGNSA. Trimming cost V 2 bases and J 6 bases; bases outside gene matches: 8. The CDR3 loop reads CASSLSQGAKDGYTF. CDR3 DNA: TGTGCCAGCAGCTTATCCCAGGGGGCAAAGGATGGCTACACCTTC. The variable domain in full, completed from reference TRBV7-2 and TRBJ1-2, reads GAGVSQSPSNKVTEKGKDVELRCDPISGHTALYWYRQSLGQGLEFLIYFQGNSAPDKSGLPSDRFSAERTGGSVSTLTIQRTQQEDSAVYLCASSLSQGAKDGYTFGSGTRLTVV.

The chain carries TRBV7-3 and TRBJ2-6; 11 bases agree with TRBD1. The CDR3 has 18 residues. V was pared by 5 bases and J by 0 bases, with 6 bases of the junction left unmatched. The V gene's germline CDR1 is SGHTA and CDR2 FQGTGA. Written as DNA, the CDR3 is TGTGCCAGCAGCCCCCGGGACAGGGGGACCTCTGGGGCCAACGTCCTGACTTTC. It specifies CASSPRDRGTSGANVLTF. Using reference TRBV7-3 and TRBJ2-6 for the parts outside the CDR3, the full variable domain is GAGVSQTPSNKVTEKGKYVELRCDPISGHTALYWYRQSLGQGPEFLIYFQGTGAADDSGLPNDRFFAVRPEGSVSTLKIQRTERGDSAVYLCASSPRDRGTSGANVLTFGAGSRLTVL.

This CDR3 is CASSESRVRETQYF. The CDR3 region has the DNA TGTGCCAGCAGTGAAAGTCGGGTGAGGGAGACCCAGTACTTC. V is TRBV6-1 and J is TRBJ2-5; D is unclear. Germline values: CDR1 MNHNS, CDR2 SASEGT. The V gene lost 2 bases and the J gene lost 5 bases, with 12 bases spanning the gap. The CDR3 totals 14 residues.

J is TRBJ2-5 and V is TRBV5-1; 9 bases map to TRBD1. CDR1 is SGHRS and CDR2 is YFSETQ in the germline V gene. The length of the CDR3 is 15 residues. The J segment lost 4 bases and the V segment lost 0 bases, leaving 4 bases of the junction unmatched. CDR3 bases: TGCGCCAGCAGCTTGGCCCCGACAGGGGGAGAGACCCAGTACTTC. This encodes CASSLAPTGGETQYF.